A selection of T cell receptor beta chains follows, all from one sample in a study of blood T cell repertoires in COVID-19. Assay: immunoSEQ multiplex PCR; the TCRdb copy retains only in-frame clones and omits some. The sample lists around 100,000 clones, 69% seen once, with 5% to 6.5% in the top ten. The sample taken for sequencing was peripheral blood. Receptors originate from a man at least 80 years old with acute or convalescent COVID-19. The CDR3 runs from the conserved cysteine through the conserved F or W. D genes are given only for firm matches. Clone size is not always given. Where it is, it says once, few, many or a class for expanded clones.

J gene | clone size | D gene | V gene | CDR3 protein | CDR3 DNA
TRBJ2-2 | - | - | TRBV6-2/TRBV6-3 | CASGHRANTGELFF | TGTGCCAGCGGCCACAGGGCGAACACCGGGGAGCTGTTTTTT
TRBJ1-1 | - | - | TRBV12-5 | CASAPAGELYTEAFF | TGTGCTAGTGCCCCCGCGGGGGAGCTCTACACTGAAGCTTTCTTT
TRBJ2-7 | - | TRBD1 | TRBV5-1 | CASSLTGTGTPYEQYF | TGCGCCAGCAGCTTAACCGGGACAGGAACCCCCTACGAGCAGTACTTC
TRBJ2-7 | - | - | TRBV7-9 | CASSLGPGGRESEQYF | TGTGCCAGCAGCTTAGGGCCGGGGGGCCGGGAGTCCGAGCAGTACTTC
TRBJ1-1 | - | - | TRBV7-2 | CASSLERDREAFF | TGTGCCAGCAGCTTAGAGAGAGACAGAGAAGCTTTCTTT
TRBJ1-1 | - | - | TRBV27 | CASSDAPGLGFEAFF | TGTGCCAGCAGTGACGCACCAGGGCTTGGGTTCGAAGCTTTCTTT
TRBJ2-3 | - | TRBD2 | TRBV6-5 | CAIGLARTDTQYF | TGTGCCATAGGACTAGCCCGCACAGATACGCAGTATTTT
TRBJ2-3 | - | TRBD1 | TRBV9 | CASSGQGDTQYF | TGTGCCAGCAGCGGACAGGGGGATACGCAGTATTTT
TRBJ1-5 | - | - | TRBV3-1/TRBV3-2 | CASSHQGQDQPQHF | TGTGCCAGCAGCCACCAGGGGCAGGATCAGCCCCAGCATTTT
TRBJ1-2 | - | - | TRBV6-6 | CASSRQGQANYGYTF | TGTGCCAGCAGCCGCCAGGGGCAAGCTAACTATGGCTACACCTTC
TRBJ1-4 | once | - | TRBV10-3 | CAFPRAYEKLFF | TGTGCCTTCCCGCGGGCTTATGAAAAACTGTTTTTT
TRBJ2-5 | - | - | TRBV7-6 | CASSLVGGYQETQYF | TGTGCCAGCAGCTTAGTTGGGGGCTATCAAGAGACCCAGTACTTC
TRBJ2-3 | - | TRBD2 | TRBV27 | CASSLWGLEFTDTQYF | TGTGCCAGCAGTTTGTGGGGACTAGAGTTCACAGATACGCAGTATTTT
TRBJ1-6 | few | - | TRBV28 | CASSLFGGANSPLHF | TGTGCCAGCAGTTTATTTGGCGGAGCTAATTCACCCCTCCACTTT
TRBJ1-4 | - | - | TRBV29-1 | CSVTHSSNEKLFF | TGCAGCGTTACGCACAGCTCTAATGAAAAACTGTTTTTT
TRBJ1-1 | - | - | TRBV11-2 | CASSLGAGVDTEAFF | TGTGCCAGCAGCCTGGGGGCAGGGGTGGACACTGAAGCTTTCTTT
TRBJ2-1 | - | TRBD2 | TRBV7-8 | CASSFGTSGYNEQFF | TGTGCCAGCAGCTTTGGGACTAGCGGTTACAATGAGCAGTTCTTC
TRBJ2-4 | - | - | TRBV7-8 | CASSLGPPVIQYF | TGTGCCAGCAGCTTAGGGCCCCCTGTCATTCAGTACTTC
TRBJ2-5 | - | TRBD2 | TRBV3-1/TRBV3-2 | CASSPRDSGTRETQYF | TGTGCCAGCAGCCCTCGTGATAGCGGGACACGGGAGACCCAGTACTTC
TRBJ2-1 | once | - | TRBV2 | CASSELRTRYNEQFF | TGTGCCAGCAGTGAGTTACGCACTAGATACAATGAGCAGTTCTTC
TRBJ1-5 | once | - | TRBV21-1 | CASSVGEQGVNQPQHF | TGTGCCAGCAGTGTCGGGGAACAGGGAGTTAATCAGCCCCAGCATTTT
TRBJ2-5 | few | - | TRBV6-6 | CASNNNGAAGETQYF | TGTGCCAGCAATAACAATGGAGCGGCCGGAGAGACCCAGTACTTC
TRBJ2-4 | - | TRBD2 | TRBV7-2 | CASSSPSGRAKNIQYF | TGTGCCAGCAGCTCTCCTAGCGGGCGTGCCAAAAACATTCAGTACTTC
TRBJ1-1 | - | - | TRBV4-1 | CASSQDLRTEAFF | TGCGCCAGCAGCCAAGATCTCCGTACTGAAGCTTTCTTT
TRBJ1-6 | - | - | TRBV11-2 | CASSFSESNNSPLHF | TGTGCCAGCAGCTTCTCAGAAAGTAATAATTCACCCCTCCACTTT